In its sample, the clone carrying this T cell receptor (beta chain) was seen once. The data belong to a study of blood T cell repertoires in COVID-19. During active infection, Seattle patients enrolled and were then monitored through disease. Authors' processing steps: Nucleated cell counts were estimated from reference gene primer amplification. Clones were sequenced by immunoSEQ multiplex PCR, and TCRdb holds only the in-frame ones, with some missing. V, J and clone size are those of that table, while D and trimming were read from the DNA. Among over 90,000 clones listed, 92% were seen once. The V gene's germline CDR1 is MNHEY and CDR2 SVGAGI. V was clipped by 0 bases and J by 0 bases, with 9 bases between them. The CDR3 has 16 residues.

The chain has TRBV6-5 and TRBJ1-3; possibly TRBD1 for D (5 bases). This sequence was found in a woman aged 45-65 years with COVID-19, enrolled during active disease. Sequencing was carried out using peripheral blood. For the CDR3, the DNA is TGTGCCAGCAGTTACTCGACAGCGAGCTCTGGAAACACCATATATTTT. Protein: CASSYSTASSGNTIYF.